Following are 27 T cell receptor beta chains from one sample sequenced in a study of CD8 T cells in ankylosing spondylitis (dated by TCRdb to 2015 to 2018). Library preparation used 5' RACE. Sequenced on an Illumina HiSeq 2500. TCRdb reanalyzed the raw reads on its own, using fastp at Q25 for trimming and MiXCR for clone calling, and kept in-frame beta chains. Here each entry gathers all rows of one CDR3 protein and keeps the most common genes and DNA. Here the sample has approximately 250,000 distinct CDR3 sequences; under 30% occur a single time. The ten largest clones capture over 0.55% of the sample. The sample taken for sequencing was blood, either unsorted or a sorted T cell fraction (not recorded which). Every receptor here comes from a male donor with ankylosing spondylitis or in good health (not recorded which).

This chain links TRBV3-1 with TRBJ2-1; maybe TRBD1 (6 bases). Germline lookup yields CDR1 LGHDT and CDR2 YNNKEL (reference sequence). This CDR3 spans 14 amino acids. The germline V and J ends were trimmed by 3 bases and 6 bases, with 12 bases remaining between them. As DNA, the CDR3 is TGTGCCAGCAGCCAGGGACACCAGTCCAATGAGCAGTTCTTC. Its protein is CASSQGHQSNEQFF.

In DNA form, the CDR3 reads TGTGCCAGCAGCGCCCTTTCGGAGGGGACCAGGGTTCCAGATACGCAGTATTTT. Translating gives CASSALSEGTRVPDTQYF. The chain links TRBV9 to TRBJ2-3, with D perhaps matching TRBD2 (6 bases). CDR1 is SGDLS, CDR2 YYNGEE, per germline. The CDR3 consists of 18 residues. Trimming took off 3 bases at V and 4 bases at J, with 24 bases between the two ends.

The sample holds a few counts of this clonotype. The chain carries TRBV6-1 and TRBJ2-5, with 10 nucleotides matching TRBD2. There are 14 residues in the CDR3. J gave up 4 bases and V 5 bases, and 4 bases lay outside the gene matches. Per germline, CDR1 MNHNS and CDR2 SASEGT. The CDR3 protein is CASSPSGGRETQYF. The CDR3 DNA reads as TGTGCCAGCAGTCCTAGCGGGGGAAGAGAGACCCAGTACTTC.

The chain couples TRBV12-3 or TRBV12-4 to TRBJ2-3; D might be TRBD1 (6 bases). The CDR3 loop spans 11 amino acids. V was cut by 3 bases and J by 12 bases, with 10 bases left in between. In nucleotides, the CDR3 is TGTGCCAGCAGTTTGAACAGGGCCCAGTATTTT. Translated: CASSLNRAQYF.

This clonotype is judged medium-sized. V is TRBV29-1 and J is TRBJ2-5; 8 bases fit TRBD2. V lost 3 bases and J lost 6; bases outside the gene matches: 6. Germline CDR1 SQVTM, CDR2 ANQGSEA. This CDR3 is built from 13 residues. In DNA form, the CDR3 reads TGCAGCGTTGAGGTGGCGGGAGGAAAGACCCAGTACTTC. This sequence encodes CSVEVAGGKTQYF.

In its sample, this clonotype was seen many times. As DNA, the CDR3 is TGTGCCAGCAGCTTGCGGGGGGAAAACACCGGGGAGCTGTTTTTT. Its protein is CASSLRGENTGELFF. The V call is TRBV7-8, the J call TRBJ2-2; TRBD2 aligns across 8 bases. The CDR3 runs to 15 residues. CDR1 and CDR2 (germline): SGHVS, FQNEAQ. With V trimmed by 3 bases and J by 2 bases, 2 bases remained unmatched.

There are a few counts of this clonotype. The J gene is TRBJ2-1, the V gene TRBV6-1, with unresolved D. The CDR3 has 15 residues. The V and J ends lost 1 base and 0 bases respectively, with 7 bases between them. Germline assignment: CDR1 MNHNS and CDR2 SASEGT. CDR3 bases: TGTGCCAGCAGTGAAGGGGATCTCTCCTACAATGAGCAGTTCTTC. It codes for CASSEGDLSYNEQFF.

Ten or more counts support this clonotype. CDR3 sequence: CSGGQGKETQYF. The CDR3 DNA is TGCAGTGGCGGACAGGGGAAAGAGACCCAGTACTTC. This rearrangement joins TRBV20-1 to TRBJ2-5; 9 nucleotides align to TRBD1. From germline, CDR1 is DFQATT and CDR2 SNEGSKA (reference sequence). The J segment lost 3 bases and the V segment lost 7 bases, leaving 3 bases of the junction unmatched. The CDR3 consists of 12 residues.

This clonotype was detected many times. This chain joins TRBV11-1 and TRBJ2-1, with a possible D match to TRBD2 (5 bases). Germline loops: CDR1 SGHAT, CDR2 FQDESV (reference sequence). This CDR3 contains 18 residues. The V end lost 3 bases, the J end lost 3 bases, and 21 bases lay between the germline ends. CDR3: CASSFGSLPARNYNEQFF. The CDR3 region has the DNA TGTGCCAGCAGCTTTGGGAGCCTCCCCGCCAGAAACTACAATGAGCAGTTCTTC.

This clonotype was seen at least ten times. The chain carries TRBV20-1 and TRBJ2-3; D is perhaps TRBD1 (5 bases). Germline CDR1 and CDR2: DFQATT and SNEGSKA (reference sequence). The CDR3 sequence is 16 residues long. Deletions cut 3 bases from V and 5 bases from J, with 21 bases between. CDR3: CSASAAGLASIDTQYF. The CDR3 coding sequence is TGCAGTGCTAGTGCCGCAGGGTTGGCCAGTATAGATACGCAGTATTTT.

The gene calls are TRBV20-1 and TRBJ1-5; D gene ambiguous. CDR3 size: 15 residues. Trimming cost V 4 bases and J 4 bases, with 17 bases left between them. The germline V gene has CDR1 DFQATT and CDR2 SNEGSKA (reference sequence). The CDR3 DNA reads TGCAGTGCTAATGAGGCGGGCTCCCTGAATCAGCCCCAGCATTTT. This encodes CSANEAGSLNQPQHF.

The rearrangement uses TRBV10-3 and TRBJ1-2; D is uncertain. CDR1 and CDR2 from the germline V gene are ENHRY and SYGVKD. There are 15 residues in the CDR3. Trimming pared 0 bases from V and 5 bases from J, leaving 13 bases between. As DNA, the CDR3 is TGTGCCATCAGTGAGTCTGGTGTGTTACGGTATGGCTACACCTTC. This codes for CAISESGVLRYGYTF.

A few counts support this clonotype. This chain links TRBV29-1 with TRBJ2-5; TRBD2 matches 8 bases. Germline loops: CDR1 SQVTM, CDR2 ANQGSEA. With V trimmed by 7 bases and J by 4 bases, 2 bases remained unmatched. The length of the CDR3 is 11 residues. The CDR3 is CSAGGSETQYF. In DNA, the CDR3 is TGCAGCGCGGGGGGGTCAGAGACCCAGTACTTC.

This sequence joins TRBV12-3 or TRBV12-4 and TRBJ2-4; D unclear. The CDR3 runs to 14 residues. Trimming shortened V by 3 bases and J by 4 bases, and 10 bases separated the two germline ends. The CDR3 bases are TGTGCCAGCAGTTTTTCGGACCAGAAAAACATTCAGTACTTC. Residues: CASSFSDQKNIQYF.

In this sample, this clonotype turned up a few times. This sequence joins TRBV29-1 and TRBJ2-4, with 7 bases matching TRBD2. V shed 6 bases and J 8 bases; nucleotides not matched to a gene: 10. CDR3 length: 13 amino acids. Germline CDR1 SQVTM, CDR2 ANQGSEA. In nucleotides, the CDR3 is TGCAGCGTGGGGGGGGAGTTCCGGGACATTCAGTACTTC. This translates into CSVGGEFRDIQYF.

This clonotype was recorded a few times. This rearrangement joins TRBV7-9 to TRBJ2-7; 9 bases agree with TRBD1. Germline CDR1 and CDR2: SEHNR and FQNEAQ (reference sequence). The junction had 8 bases not matched to a gene; V was cut back by 7 bases and J by 4 bases. The CDR3 length is 14 residues. CDR3: CASTTRTGEYEQYF. Written as DNA, the CDR3 is TGTGCCAGCACCACCAGGACAGGGGAATACGAGCAGTACTTC.

The sample holds many counts of this clonotype. This chain connects TRBV20-1 to TRBJ1-1; 7 bases are shared with TRBD1. The CDR3 loop spans 15 amino acids. Trimming cost V 0 bases and J 2 bases; bases outside gene matches: 6. In germline, CDR1 is DFQATT, CDR2 SNEGSKA (reference sequence). CDR3 DNA: TGCAGTGCTAGAGAAAACAGGGGTATCAACACTGAAGCTTTCTTT. This codes for CSARENRGINTEAFF.

This clonotype was seen at least ten times. CDR3 sequence (DNA): TGTGCCAGCAGCTCCGGGACGCATCAAGAGACCCAGTACTTC. This encodes CASSSGTHQETQYF. The gene calls are TRBV11-1 and TRBJ2-5; tentatively, D is TRBD1 or TRBD2 (5 bases each). The CDR3 sequence is 14 residues long. V was shortened by 4 bases and J by 2 bases, with 11 bases between the two germline ends. Germline loops: CDR1 SGHAT, CDR2 FQDESV (reference sequence).

The chain recombines TRBV3-1 with TRBJ2-1; 9 bases match TRBD1. V lost 0 bases, J lost 5 bases, and 14 bases stayed unmatched. Germline CDR1 and CDR2: LGHDT and YNNKEL (reference sequence). This CDR3 is built from 19 residues. CDR3 protein: CASSQDPLGGTGINNEQFF. The DNA for the CDR3 is TGTGCCAGCAGCCAAGATCCGCTTGGGGGGACAGGGATTAACAATGAGCAGTTCTTC.

This clonotype occurred many times. The chain is built from TRBV9 and TRBJ1-5; D is perhaps TRBD1 (5 bases). CDR1 and CDR2 from the germline V gene are SGDLS and YYNGEE. This CDR3 contains 14 residues. Trimming took off 0 bases at V and 7 bases at J, with 11 bases between the two ends. The CDR3 is CASSVDSGYQPQHF. CDR3 DNA sequence: TGTGCCAGCAGCGTAGATTCAGGGTACCAGCCCCAGCATTTT.

This clonotype has ten or more counts. The rearrangement links TRBV7-2 to TRBJ1-2, with 7 nucleotides matching TRBD1. The CDR3 has 17 residues. Germline values: CDR1 SGHTA, CDR2 FQGNSA. With 4 bases clipped from V and 3 bases from J, the junction kept 14 bases outside the gene matches. CDR3 residues: CASSSLSPGQTDYGYTF. The CDR3, as DNA: TGTGCCAGCAGCTCCCTTTCCCCGGGACAGACCGACTATGGCTACACCTTC.

The chain couples TRBV19 to TRBJ2-3, with TRBD1 identical over 8 bases. CDR3 size: 15 residues. Germline trimming cut 1 base from V and 0 bases from J; bases unmatched to any gene: 0. Germline CDR1 LNHDA, CDR2 SQIVND (reference sequence). CDR3 sequence reads: CASSIGTGSTDTQYF. CDR3 DNA sequence: TGTGCCAGTAGTATAGGGACAGGGAGCACAGATACGCAGTATTTT.

The chain links TRBV15 to TRBJ2-3; D is perhaps TRBD1 or TRBD2 (5 bases each). The CDR3 is 13 residues long. The V gene lost 8 bases and the J gene lost 3 bases, with 12 bases spanning the gap. Germline lookup yields CDR1 LNHNV and CDR2 YYDKDF (reference sequence). The CDR3 reads CATRGVGTDTQYF. For the CDR3, the DNA is TGTGCCACCCGGGGCGTGGGGACAGATACGCAGTATTTT.

This clonotype was counted many times. This chain connects TRBV20-1 to TRBJ2-1, with TRBD2 matching 10 bases. This CDR3 is 16 amino acids long. Germline assignment: CDR1 DFQATT and CDR2 SNEGSKA (reference sequence). Unmatched junction bases numbered 8, after V lost 2 bases and J lost 4 bases. CDR3 sequence (DNA): TGCAGTGCTAGACCCTTACTAGCGGGGAGGTACAATGAGCAGTTCTTC. Amino acids: CSARPLLAGRYNEQFF.

The chain combines TRBV18 with TRBJ2-1; D might be TRBD1 (5 bases). V was clipped by 2 bases and J by 0 bases, with 17 bases between them. CDR1 is KGHSH and CDR2 is LQKENI in the germline V gene. The CDR3 is 18 amino acids. The CDR3 loop reads CASSPFDAGPSSYNEQFF. In DNA, the CDR3 is TGTGCCAGCTCACCATTCGACGCAGGGCCTAGCTCCTACAATGAGCAGTTCTTC.

This clonotype has only a few counts. V usage is TRBV20-1 and J usage is TRBJ1-6; D is perhaps TRBD1 (5 bases). The CDR3 totals 14 residues. The germline V gene has CDR1 DFQATT and CDR2 SNEGSKA (reference sequence). V lost 2 bases and J lost 7, with 12 bases in between. CDR3 residues: CSARSGPSNSPLHF. CDR3 in DNA: TGCAGTGCTAGATCGGGACCTTCAAATTCACCCCTCCACTTT.

There are a few counts of this clonotype. V is TRBV20-1 and J is TRBJ1-2; D gene uncertain. The CDR3 loop spans 14 amino acids. The ends were cut back, 1 base at V and 3 bases at J, with 12 bases in the middle. CDR1 is DFQATT, CDR2 SNEGSKA, per germline (reference sequence). In DNA form, the CDR3 reads TGCAGTGCTAGAGTTCCCGACGGCCACTATGGCTACACCTTC. It codes for CSARVPDGHYGYTF.